This TCR beta chain was profiled in a study of blood T cell repertoires in COVID-19. Study context: The study drew acute and convalescent COVID-19 samples from the United States, Italy and Spain. Nucleic acid was either cDNA or gDNA, and it came from T cells, B-cell-depleted T cells, or PBMCs.

The CDR3 has 16 residues. V was clipped by 0 bases and J by 8 bases, with 16 bases between them. CDR1 and CDR2 (germline): LGHNA, YNFKEQ. Per the authors' pipeline: The assay estimated nucleated cells by amplifying reference gene primers. Repertoires were generated with immunoSEQ multiplex PCR, while TCRdb's copy carries only in-frame clones and drops some. V and J calls and clone size come straight from that table; D and trimming were deduced from the DNA. The repertoire consists of under 250,000 clones, with about nine tenths occurring once and the leading ten covering 6.3%. The sample consisted of peripheral blood. The genes are TRBV4-2 and TRBJ1-4; D may be TRBD1 (6 bases). The source of this sequence is a woman aged 25 to 39 with COVID-19, enrolled during active disease. The CDR3 DNA reads as TGTGCCAGCAGCCAAGATACAGGGCTTCGGAGCGAAAAACTGTTTTTT. It is translated as CASSQDTGLRSEKLFF.